A single sample gave rise to the 31 T cell receptor beta chains below, sequenced in a study of metastatic and nonmetastatic thyroid tumors (dated by TCRdb to the early 2020s). Library method: PCR. Sequencing was performed on an Illumina HiSeq 4000. TCRdb reworked the public reads: Q25 trimming with fastp, MiXCR clone assembly, productive beta chains retained. The sample data list about 32,000 clones, and around 19% of these were observed just once. Roughly 8% of the sample belongs to the ten largest clones. No treatment had been received by any patient before thyroid surgery. Sequenced: blood. All receptors derive from a female donor with papillary thyroid cancer or a benign thyroid nodule (not recorded which). Some clones in this sample may be carry-over from other donors' samples.

This clone appeared many times. The genes are TRBV12-3 or TRBV12-4 and TRBJ2-2; 7 positions match TRBD2. V lost 7 bases, J lost 1 base, and 3 bases stayed unmatched. This CDR3 comprises 14 residues. The CDR3 region is CASMGGMNTGELFF. In DNA form, the CDR3 reads TGTGCCAGCATGGGAGGGATGAACACCGGGGAGCTGTTTTTT.

This chain uses TRBV30 with TRBJ2-1; D unclear. CDR3 length: 11 residues. Germline V lookup: CDR1 GTSNPN, CDR2 SVGIG (reference sequence). V gave up 7 bases and J gave up 14 bases, with 18 bases separating them. CDR3 in DNA: TGTGCCTACCTGGTCGGAATAGAGGAGTTCTTC. It is translated as CAYLVGIEEFF.

This clone was observed many times. The gene calls are TRBV19 and TRBJ1-4; 9 bases align to TRBD1. The CDR3 has 17 amino acids. V lost 5 bases to trimming and J lost 0 bases; unmatched junction nucleotides: 7. The germline gives CDR1 LNHDA, CDR2 SQIVND (reference sequence). CDR3 DNA: TGTGCCAGTAGTTCACGGACAGGGGCGGCAACTAATGAAAAACTGTTTTTT. Encoded protein: CASSSRTGAATNEKLFF.

This clone was counted a few times. One end of the junction varies from germline; a read error may be responsible. V is TRBV6-1 and J is TRBJ2-2; TRBD1 matches 8 bases. The CDR3 sequence is 15 residues long. Per germline, CDR1 MNHNS and CDR2 SASEGT. Written as DNA, the CDR3 is TGTGCCAGCAGTGGGACAGGGCAGGACACCTGGGAGCTGTTTTTT. Residues: CASSGTGQDTWELFF.

This clone was counted ten times or more. This chain joins TRBV5-1 and TRBJ2-7; the match to TRBD2 covers 10 bases. Trimming removed 4 bases from V and 4 bases from J; junction bases left unmatched: 5. Germline V gives CDR1 SGHRS, CDR2 YFSETQ. The CDR3 totals 14 residues. The DNA for the CDR3 is TGCGCCAGCAGCCCTAGCGGGGGAGGGTACGAGCAGTACTTC. Translated, it gives CASSPSGGGYEQYF.

Many counts were recorded for this clone. V is TRBV19 and J is TRBJ2-2, with a possible D match to TRBD1 (6 bases). The CDR3 covers 14 residues. Trimming removed 5 bases at V and 4 bases at J, with 11 bases between. CDR1 LNHDA and CDR2 SQIVND come from the germline V gene (reference sequence). The CDR3 loop reads CASSGGSFTGELFF. DNA for the CDR3: TGTGCCAGTAGTGGGGGCAGTTTCACCGGGGAGCTGTTTTTT.

This clone was recorded many times. Here the CDR3 DNA reads TGCAGTGCTAGTCCCGGACTAGCGGGAGCCAATGAGCAGTTCTTC. This encodes CSASPGLAGANEQFF. V gene TRBV20-1 combines with J gene TRBJ2-1, with 13 bases identical to TRBD2. The V gene end was trimmed by 3 bases and the J gene end by 6 bases; junction bases not matched to a gene: 5. The CDR3 runs 15 residues. The germline V gene encodes CDR1 DFQATT and CDR2 SNEGSKA (reference sequence).

This clone was recorded many times. The V and J genes are TRBV7-9 and TRBJ2-3; no definite D call. Per the germline V gene, CDR1 is SEHNR and CDR2 is FQNEAQ (reference sequence). Trimming took off 6 bases at V and 3 bases at J, with 16 bases between the two ends. The CDR3 contains 15 residues. The CDR3 is CASSSTLWGTDTQYF. Here the CDR3 DNA reads TGTGCCAGCAGTTCGACTCTTTGGGGAACAGATACGCAGTATTTT. The variable domain in full, with the rest retrieved from reference TRBV7-9 and TRBJ2-3, is DTGVSQNPRHKITKRGQNVTFRCDPISEHNRLYWYRQTLGQGPEFLTYFQNEAQLEKSRLLSDRFSAERPKGSFSTLEIQRTEQGDSAMYLCASSSTLWGTDTQYFGPGTRLTVL.

This clone has a count of ten or more. The genes are TRBV12-3 or TRBV12-4 and TRBJ1-2; D unclear. The CDR3 covers 13 residues. V shed 10 bases and J shed 4 bases, with 16 bases lying between them. CDR3 residues: CATGRSNGYGYTF. CDR3 bases: TGTGCCACCGGAAGAAGCAATGGCTATGGCTACACCTTC.

This clone was detected many times. Just one base apart from a much larger clone, this may be a read error. The gene calls are TRBV2 and TRBJ2-2, with 11 bases that match TRBD2. Germline V gene lookup returns CDR1 SNHLY and CDR2 FYNNEI. This CDR3 is 18 amino acids long. Unmatched junction bases numbered 10, after V lost 2 bases and J lost 5 bases. The CDR3: CASSEQISGRAWTGELFF. CDR3 in DNA: TGTGCCAGCAGTGAACAGATTAGCGGGAGGGCCTGGACCGGGGAGCTGTTTTTT. The full variable domain, with the rest looked up from reference TRBV2 and TRBJ2-2, is EPEVTQTPSHQVTQMGQEVILRCVPISNHLYFYWYRQILGQKVEFLVSFYNNEISEKSEIFDDQFSVERPDGSNFTLKIRSTKLEDSAMYFCASSEQISGRAWTGELFFGEGSRLTVL.

By frequency in the sample, this clone is medium-sized. The V gene is TRBV6-1, the J gene TRBJ1-2; the D is unclear. The CDR3 has 14 amino acids. The V end was cut by 5 bases, the J end by 4 bases, with 14 bases between. Germline-derived CDR1 and CDR2 are MNHNS and SASEGT. This chain's CDR3 is CASSSPRRGYGYTF. Here the CDR3 DNA reads TGTGCCAGCAGTTCCCCCCGACGAGGCTATGGCTACACCTTC.

In this sample, this clone turned up a few times. The V call is TRBV6-1, the J call TRBJ2-2; 9 bases map to TRBD1. V was pared by 4 bases and J by 3 bases, with 0 bases of the junction left unmatched. Germline loops: CDR1 MNHNS, CDR2 SASEGT. This CDR3 comprises 14 residues. Here the CDR3 DNA reads TGTGCCAGCAGTGGACAGGGGGACACCGGGGAGCTGTTTTTT. This codes for CASSGQGDTGELFF.

As for this clone: One end of the junction fails to match germline, which may point to a read error. This sequence joins TRBV27 and TRBJ1-2, with D unresolved. The CDR3 runs to 13 residues. Germline V CDR1 and CDR2: MNHEY, SMNVEV (reference sequence). CDR3 DNA: TGTGCCAGCAGTCCTGAGGGTAACTATGGGTACTGCTTC. It is translated as CASSPEGNYGYCF.

This clone has ten or more counts. The rearrangement joins TRBV9 to TRBJ2-7, with D unresolved. Germline V gene lookup returns CDR1 SGDLS and CDR2 YYNGEE. CDR3 size: 11 residues. V shed 3 bases and J shed 4 bases, with 5 bases lying between them. Written as DNA, the CDR3 is TGTGCCAGCAGCGCCGGGTACGAGCAGTACTTC. Translated: CASSAGYEQYF.

The table lists this clone with many counts. The chain carries TRBV27 and TRBJ1-2; 9 positions match TRBD1. The germline gives CDR1 MNHEY, CDR2 SMNVEV (reference sequence). V trimming: 6 bases; J trimming: 5 bases; junction bases outside the gene matches: 10. CDR3 length equals 15 residues. CDR3 region: CASRESGTGSYGYTF. CDR3 coding DNA: TGTGCCAGCAGGGAATCCGGGACAGGGTCTTATGGCTACACCTTC.

The chain employs TRBV5-4 and TRBJ1-1; TRBD1 might be the D (6 bases). V dropped 1 base and J dropped 7 bases, with 11 bases sitting between them. The CDR3 is 13 residues long. The germline gives CDR1 SGHNT, CDR2 YYREEE (reference sequence). CDR3 region: CASSLWGASEAFF. The CDR3 DNA sequence: TGTGCCAGCAGCTTGTGGGGGGCAAGTGAAGCTTTCTTT.

This clone was seen ten or more times. V and J are TRBV14 and TRBJ2-7; 8 bases match TRBD1. The CDR3 has 15 residues. CDR1 and CDR2 from the germline V gene are SGHDN and FVKESK. V shed 4 bases and J 2 bases; nucleotides not matched to a gene: 7. CDR3 residues: CASSPLQGGPYEQYF. The CDR3 coding sequence is TGTGCCAGCAGCCCTTTACAGGGGGGCCCCTACGAGCAGTACTTC.

This clone has ten or more counts. The rearrangement links TRBV28 to TRBJ2-7; TRBD2 matches at 7 bases. The CDR3 is made up of 14 amino acids. After removal of 2 bases from V and 3 bases from J, the junction contained 4 bases not matched to a gene. CDR1 is MDHEN and CDR2 is SYDVKM in the germline V gene. CDR3 nucleotides: TGTGCCAGCAGTTTACCGGGAGGAATCTACGAGCAGTACTTC. Protein: CASSLPGGIYEQYF.

This clone occurred many times. The chain has TRBV20-1 and TRBJ2-5; D is perhaps TRBD1 (5 bases). Germline V CDR1 and CDR2: DFQATT, SNEGSKA (reference sequence). This CDR3 spans 17 amino acids. Trimming cost V 0 bases and J 5 bases, with 22 bases left between them. The CDR3 nucleotides read TGCAGTGCTAGAGATCAAGCCAGGGAATGGCAAGTGGAGACCCAGTACTTC. Translating it yields CSARDQAREWQVETQYF.

Concerning this clone itself: The junction departs from germline at one end; a sequencing error may be responsible. The chain uses TRBV27 and TRBJ2-7; 8 bases line up with TRBD2. This CDR3 is 12 amino acids long. The V gene's germline CDR1 is MNHEY and CDR2 SMNVEV (reference sequence). The CDR3 protein is CATGRGAYDQYF. The CDR3 DNA is TGTGCCACCGGGCGGGGGGCATACGATCAGTACTTC.

This clone was seen a few times. This may arise from a read error, as a much more abundant clone is one base away. The chain combines TRBV7-2 with TRBJ1-2, with 7 bases matching TRBD1. The V gene's germline CDR1 is SGHTA and CDR2 FQGNSA. CDR3 size: 14 residues. DNA of the CDR3: TGTGCCAGCAGGCAAACAGGGGAGAACTATGGCTGCACCTTC. Protein: CASRQTGENYGCTF.

Only a few counts were recorded for this clone. One end of the junction does not line up with germline, which may come from a read error. The rearrangement uses TRBV6-1 and TRBJ1-5; no firm D call. Germline lookup yields CDR1 MNHNS and CDR2 SASEGT. The CDR3 is 13 residues long. The CDR3 region is CASSPEADQPEPF. The CDR3 DNA follows: TGTGCCAGCAGCCCGGAGGCAGATCAGCCCGAGCCTTTT.

Comment on this clone: The CDR3 does not close with the conserved phenylalanine or tryptophan, likely indicating a read error. This sequence joins TRBV7-2 and TRBJ1-2; a weak D match, TRBD1 (5 bases). Deletions cut 8 bases from V and 7 bases from J, with 20 bases between. Germline V gives CDR1 SGHTA, CDR2 FQGNSA. The CDR3 is made up of 14 amino acids. The CDR3 sequence: CASGVLGRGGGYTL. CDR3 coding DNA: TGTGCCAGCGGCGTACTGGGGCGCGGGGGTGGCTACACCCTC.

This clone was counted once. The CDR3 DNA sequence: TGCGCCAGCAGCTTGGGGGGCCTAGCCAAAAACATTCAGTACTTC. It codes for CASSLGGLAKNIQYF. The rearrangement uses TRBV5-1 and TRBJ2-4; possibly TRBD1 for D (5 bases). The CDR3 runs 15 residues. V was clipped by 0 bases and J by 0 bases, with 7 bases between them. The germline V gene has CDR1 SGHRS and CDR2 YFSETQ.

This chain links TRBV4-2 with TRBJ2-7; D could derive from TRBD1 or TRBD2 (5 bases each). The CDR3 extends over 13 amino acids. Per the germline V gene, CDR1 is LGHNA and CDR2 is YNFKEQ. Between the trimmed V and J ends, which lost 0 bases and 6 bases, there was a span of 9 bases. CDR3 nucleotides: TGTGCCAGCAGCCAAGAAGGGACGTCCGAGCAGTACTTC. Its protein is CASSQEGTSEQYF.

At least ten counts were recorded for this clone. The chain recombines TRBV5-1 with TRBJ1-4; D gene ambiguous. CDR1 is SGHRS and CDR2 is YFSETQ in the germline V gene. The V and J ends lost 4 bases and 6 bases respectively, with 10 bases between them. CDR3 length equals 13 residues. DNA for the CDR3: TGCGCCAGCAGCCGCCCGCAGGATGAAAAACTGTTTTTT. Protein: CASSRPQDEKLFF.

As to this clone: At one boundary the junction diverges from the germline segment, which might be a read error. The chain is built from TRBV15 and TRBJ1-5; 8 bases match TRBD1. The CDR3 consists of 14 residues. Germline values: CDR1 LNHNV, CDR2 YYDKDF (reference sequence). CDR3 in amino acids: CATCRGQEHQPPHF. CDR3 DNA: TGTGCCACCTGCAGGGGGCAGGAACATCAGCCCCCGCATTTT.

This clone was observed many times. The chain has TRBV18 and TRBJ1-3; D is undetermined. V was cut by 3 bases and J by 3 bases, with 18 bases left in between. The CDR3 runs to 17 residues. CDR1 KGHSH and CDR2 LQKENI come from the germline V gene. This chain's CDR3 is CASSPRAAGEFGNTIYF. As DNA, the CDR3 is TGTGCCAGCTCACCCCGGGCAGCAGGAGAGTTTGGAAACACCATATATTTT. Full variable domain (remainder filled in from reference TRBV18 and TRBJ1-3): NAGVMQNPRHLVRRRGQEARLRCSPMKGHSHVYWYRQLPEEGLKFMVYLQKENIIDESGMPKERFSAEFPKEGPSILRIQQVVRGDSAAYFCASSPRAAGEFGNTIYFGEGSWLTVV.

This clone was counted ten times or more. This chain links TRBV11-3 with TRBJ2-5, with a possible D match to TRBD2 (6 bases). This CDR3 spans 13 amino acids. CDR1 and CDR2 from the germline V gene are SGHNT and YENEEA. Trimming took 4 bases from V and 3 from J, leaving 9 bases between them. The DNA of the CDR3 is TGTGCCAGCAGCTCGACGGGAGAAGAGACCCAGTACTTC. Translating gives CASSSTGEETQYF.

This clone rates as medium-sized (0.01 to 0.1%). The chain carries TRBV5-6 and TRBJ1-2, with TRBD1 identical over 10 bases. This CDR3 comprises 18 residues. Unmatched junction bases numbered 16, after V lost 2 bases and J lost 6 bases. Germline V CDR1 and CDR2: SGHDT, YYEEEE. The DNA for the CDR3 is TGTGCCAGCAGCTTAATCGTGGCGACAGGGGGCGGGATTAATGGCTACACCTTC. It codes for CASSLIVATGGGINGYTF.

This clone has only a few counts. V and J are TRBV6-1 and TRBJ2-7; no firm D call. The CDR3 has 11 residues. Germline V lookup: CDR1 MNHNS, CDR2 SASEGT. Between the trimmed V and J ends, which lost 6 bases and 3 bases, there was a span of 6 bases. This chain's CDR3 is CASRDLYEQYF. The CDR3 DNA sequence: TGTGCCAGCAGAGACCTCTACGAGCAGTACTTC.